What follows are 13 T cell receptor beta chains derived from one specimen sequenced in a study of blood T cell repertoires in COVID-19. The method was immunoSEQ multiplex PCR; TCRdb's version includes in-frame clones alone and lacks a portion of them. Counted here are fewer than 250,000 clones, under 90% occurring once; the ten biggest clones make up around 3.3%. Sequenced: PBMCs or T cells enriched from blood (not recorded which). These receptors were taken from a woman aged 40 to 50 who had been exposed to COVID-19.

The CDR3 nucleotides are TGTGCCAGCAGTGATCGGACTAGCGGGGAGCAGTACTTC. This translates into CASSDRTSGEQYF. The rearrangement joins TRBV6-1 to TRBJ2-7; 11 bases are a match to TRBD2. Germline values: CDR1 MNHNS, CDR2 SASEGT. This CDR3 comprises 13 residues. V gave up 3 bases and J gave up 7 bases; unmatched junction bases: 2.

This chain links TRBV15 with TRBJ2-2; D unresolved. Germline CDR1 and CDR2: LNHNV and YYDKDF (reference sequence). This CDR3 contains 15 residues. V was pared by 0 bases and J by 0 bases, with 5 bases between. The CDR3 DNA reads as TGTGCCACCAGCAGAGATCCGGCGAACACCGGGGAGCTGTTTTTT. Its translation is CATSRDPANTGELFF.

The genes are TRBV5-4 and TRBJ1-4, with D uncertain. The germline V gene has CDR1 SGHNT and CDR2 YYREEE (reference sequence). The V end lost 0 bases, the J end lost 0 bases, and 6 bases lay between the germline ends. This CDR3 is 15 amino acids long. The CDR3 region is CASSLGGATNEKLFF. DNA of the CDR3: TGTGCCAGCAGCTTGGGCGGTGCAACTAATGAAAAACTGTTTTTT.

The chain is built from TRBV24-1 and TRBJ2-3; 10 bases line up with TRBD1. Germline loops: CDR1 KGHDR, CDR2 SFDVKD. This CDR3 region has 14 residues. Trimming cost V 9 bases and J 0 bases; bases outside gene matches: 2. CDR3 in DNA: TGTGCCACCTTGGGACAGGGGAGCACAGATACGCAGTATTTT. Translated, it gives CATLGQGSTDTQYF.

This chain links TRBV29-1 with TRBJ2-2; 8 bases agree with TRBD1. Trimming at V came to 3 bases and at J to 4 bases, leaving 4 bases not matched to a gene. CDR1 and CDR2 from the germline V gene are SQVTM and ANQGSEA. There are 14 residues in the CDR3. The CDR3 sequence: CSVEQGAGTGELFF. The DNA of the CDR3 is TGCAGCGTTGAGCAGGGGGCGGGCACCGGGGAGCTGTTTTTT.

This sequence joins TRBV4-3 and TRBJ2-3; TRBD2 matches 12 bases. The length of the CDR3 is 16 residues. Germline-derived CDR1 and CDR2 are LGHNA and YSLEER. The ends lost 3 bases at V and 6 bases at J; junction bases unmatched: 7. Here the CDR3 reads CASSHVLAGGIDTQYF. DNA of the CDR3: TGCGCCAGCAGCCATGTTCTAGCGGGGGGGATCGATACGCAGTATTTT.

The CDR3 DNA sequence: TGTGCCAGCTCCAGGGATTTGGAGACCCAGTACTTC. Translation gives CASSRDLETQYF. The chain joins TRBV5-5 to TRBJ2-5, with a possible D match to TRBD1 (5 bases). This CDR3 has 12 amino acids. Looked up from germline, CDR1 is SGHKS and CDR2 is YYEKEE (reference sequence). Deletions cut 7 bases from V and 5 bases from J, with 12 bases between.

This clone came up once. The chain links TRBV21-1 to TRBJ2-7; the D call TRBD1 from the table was never checked on the DNA. TRBV21-1 is described as a pseudogene. The CDR3 spans 17 residues. The CDR3 protein is CASSTRQPPHVEYEQYF. The CDR3 DNA reads as TGTGCCAGCAGCACCCGACAGCCTCCGCATGTCGAGTACGAGCAGTACTTC.

The chain employs TRBV4-1 and TRBJ1-2; D is ambiguous. Per the germline V gene, CDR1 is MGHRA and CDR2 is YSYEKL. This CDR3 has 12 amino acids. V lost 1 base and J 8 bases, leaving 8 bases between the germline ends. The CDR3 DNA follows: TGCGCCAGCAGCCAAGGTATCGCGGGCTACACCTTC. Residues: CASSQGIAGYTF.

In this sample, this clone turned up a few times. The identical CDR3 is also encoded by other nucleotide sequences in the sample. The chain is built from TRBV11-3 and TRBJ2-3; 7 bases fit TRBD2. Germline trimming cut 4 bases from V and 4 bases from J; bases unmatched to any gene: 5. Germline CDR1 reads SGHNT; CDR2 reads YENEEA. The CDR3 consists of 14 residues. CDR3 sequence (DNA): TGTGCCAGCAGCTCCGGACTAGTTCCAGATACGCAGTATTTT. As protein: CASSSGLVPDTQYF.

The chain joins TRBV28 to TRBJ1-5; possibly TRBD1 for D (5 bases). Germline V lookup: CDR1 MDHEN, CDR2 SYDVKM. Trimming pared 6 bases from V and 6 bases from J, leaving 9 bases between. The CDR3 has 12 residues. The CDR3: CASRLQVQPQHF. CDR3 in DNA: TGTGCCAGCAGACTACAGGTTCAGCCCCAGCATTTT. Combining the CDR3 with reference TRBV28 and TRBJ1-5 gives the whole variable domain DVKVTQSSRYLVKRTGEKVFLECVQDMDHENMFWYRQDPGLGLRLIYFSYDVKMKEKGDIPEGYSVSREKKERFSLILESASTNQTSMYLCASRLQVQPQHFGDGTRLSIL.

The rearrangement links TRBV3-1 (or the pseudogene TRBV3-2) to TRBJ1-2, with 7 bases aligning to TRBD1. In germline, CDR1 is LGHDT, CDR2 YNNKEL (reference sequence). V was pared by 4 bases and J by 8 bases, with 7 bases of the junction left unmatched. CDR3 length: 13 amino acids. In nucleotides, the CDR3 is TGTGCCAGCAGCCCTACAGGGGCGGGCGGCTACACCTTC. Translating gives CASSPTGAGGYTF.

This clone appeared a few times. The rearrangement links TRBV3-1 (or the pseudogene TRBV3-2) to TRBJ2-7; D remains ambiguous. The V end was cut by 1 base, the J end by 2 bases, with 9 bases between. Germline CDR1 reads LGHDT; CDR2 reads YNNKEL (reference sequence). There are 14 residues in the CDR3. CDR3 residues: CASSQGGTTYEQYF. CDR3 nucleotides: TGTGCCAGCAGCCAAGGAGGCACTACCTACGAGCAGTACTTC.